This TCR beta chain emerged from a study of identical twins. Broader study findings: Conclusions were based on cross-sectional statistical analysis, without following the same donors.

On this clonotype itself: Its cognate antigen is unknown. At one of its ends the junction is not consistent with the germline gene, which may arise from a read error.

Germline loops: CDR1 DFQATT, CDR2 SNEGSKA (reference sequence). This CDR3 spans 17 amino acids. TCRdb re-analysed the 5' RACE reads in MiXCR, keeping a single row per CDR3 protein. The top ten clones hold around 0.25% of a sample with approximately 1.8 million distinct CDR3 sequences, around a third of them seen once. V and J are TRBV20-1 and TRBJ2-7, with TRBD2 identical over 10 bases. The specimen was cord blood. The clonotype originates from a newborn girl in good health. CDR3 sequence reads: CGARDLATSGSHYEQYF. The CDR3, as DNA: TGCGGTGCTAGAGATCTAGCGACTAGCGGGTCCCACTACGAGCAGTACTTC.